The entry that follows covers one T cell receptor beta chain sequence. This sample was taken from a study of blood T cell repertoires in COVID-19. This CDR3 is built from 15 residues. CDR1 is SGHRS and CDR2 is YFSETQ in the germline V gene. Trimming removed 4 bases from V and 7 bases from J; junction bases left unmatched: 6. Enrolled during active infection, Seattle patients were then followed longitudinally. TCRdb's copy holds only in-frame clones and misses some; the assay was immunoSEQ multiplex PCR. The sample lists about 150,000 clones; around four fifths were seen once. The sequenced material came from peripheral blood. This TCR was sampled from a woman over 75 with COVID-19, enrolled during active disease. The genes are TRBV5-1 and TRBJ2-2; 11 nucleotides align to TRBD2. The CDR3 spells CASSARLAGRGELFF. CDR3 bases: TGCGCCAGCAGCGCCAGACTAGCGGGGCGCGGGGAGCTGTTTTTT.